This TCR beta chain was observed in a study of T cell responses to AZD1222 COVID-19 vaccine. General study results and limits: Targeting of unmutated variant regions was reportedly seen in nearly half of spike-specific TCRs. Sampling that yielded the repertoires occurred only after the peak T cell response. Most donors were white British and more were female, and clonal diversity was possibly underestimated. Spike-specific TCR breadth and depth were elevated following two AZD1222 doses.

J lost 2 bases, V lost 4 bases, and 4 bases had no gene match. The length of the CDR3 is 14 residues. The germline V gene has CDR1 MDHEN and CDR2 SYDVKM. A note on this clone: Its matching antigen is unknown.

The protocol was immunoSEQ multiplex PCR, while the TCRdb copy is restricted to in-frame clones and leaves out a portion. The sample has 150,000 or so clones; about 87% are singletons. This clonotype was obtained from an adult who received the MenACWY meningococcal vaccine as a control. The sequencing used peripheral blood, collected 28 days after the second dose of the MenACWY control vaccine. The rearrangement joins TRBV28 to TRBJ2-7, with 8 bases aligning to TRBD1. The CDR3 DNA reads TGTGCCAGCAGTTCGGGACAGGTGGCCTACGAGCAGTACTTC. Protein: CASSSGQVAYEQYF.